The rows below give T cell receptor beta chains drawn from one sample of a study of T cell clusters in autoimmune cytopenias. TCRdb derives one entry per CDR3 protein from the multiplex PCR reads, leaving out DNA. The sample table includes about 15,000 distinct CDR3 sequences. These same records also appear under a second study, on T cell repertoires in aging, cancer and after chemotherapy.

Sequenced: peripheral blood. The receptors shown here come from a human donor in good health. Both conserved end residues are part of each CDR3. For some rows the clone size is stated as once, few or many, or as a class when expanded; others skip it.

clone size	V gene	J gene	CDR3 protein
.	TRBV6-5	TRBJ1-1	CASSGGGITEAFF
.	TRBV5-5	TRBJ1-5	CASSLATADQPQHF
.	TRBV6-1	TRBJ2-4	CATSRHREQAKNIQYF
.	TRBV12-3/TRBV12-4	TRBJ2-3	CASSWGLPQAVTDTQYF
.	TRBV27	TRBJ2-7	CASSSLTAAYYEQYF
.	TRBV6-4	TRBJ1-2	CASSDSKSALWEGYTF
.	TRBV29-1	TRBJ2-7	CSARTSGSSYEQYF
medium-sized	TRBV29-1	TRBJ1-1	CSVEVITEAFF
medium-sized	TRBV29-1	TRBJ2-1	CSAQGGYNEQFF
.	TRBV14	TRBJ2-1	CASSRLAGVTEQFF
.	TRBV18	TRBJ2-3	CASSPLSGFVGETDTQYF
.	TRBV5-5	TRBJ2-2	CASSLAGSSRTTGELFF
.	TRBV30	TRBJ1-3	CAWSGPTSGNTIYF
.	TRBV5-5	TRBJ2-4	CATPEGTLGKNIQYF
medium-sized	TRBV19	TRBJ2-2	CASSPSGVAGGLSTGELFF
.	TRBV12-3/TRBV12-4	TRBJ2-7	CARLGSTSGSNEQYF
.	TRBV5-5	TRBJ1-3	CASSLSSFSGNTIYF
.	TRBV13	TRBJ2-1	CASSLWGSDEQFF
.	TRBV6-5	TRBJ1-1	CASRRTGAPRAFF
.	TRBV11-3	TRBJ1-5	CASSLENNQPQHF
.	TRBV12-3/TRBV12-4	TRBJ2-1	CASSPTGVYYNEQFF
.	TRBV18	TRBJ2-3	CASSPGQGKTDTQYF
.	TRBV18	TRBJ1-5	CASSLGGLSNQPQHF
.	TRBV12-3/TRBV12-4	TRBJ2-1	CASGRAVYNEQFF
.	TRBV30	TRBJ2-3	CASILTSGSADTQYF
medium-sized	TRBV30	TRBJ2-6	CAWSAPGQVTTGANVLTF
.	TRBV5-6	TRBJ2-7	CASSLGSNEQYF
.	TRBV6-2/TRBV6-3	TRBJ2-7	CASSLDLGQGYHEQYF